The 4 T cell receptor beta chains listed next were all sequenced from one sample in a study of blood T cell repertoires in COVID-19. The repertoire was sequenced with immunoSEQ multiplex PCR; TCRdb's copy has only in-frame clones and lacks some. Of 400,000 to 550,000 clones in the sample, around 89% were seen once. The sequencing input was peripheral blood. The receptor source for this set is a woman between 25 and 40 years old with acute or convalescent COVID-19.

V usage is TRBV5-6 and J usage is TRBJ2-1, with 9 nucleotides matching TRBD1. The CDR3 spans 14 residues. Germline CDR1 SGHDT, CDR2 YYEEEE. With V trimmed by 4 bases and J by 8 bases, 7 bases remained unmatched. The CDR3 spells CASSDGTGIYEQFF. The CDR3 nucleotides are TGTGCCAGCAGCGATGGGACAGGGATATATGAGCAGTTCTTC.

The genes are TRBV12-3 or TRBV12-4 and TRBJ1-1; TRBD1 matches 7 bases. The CDR3 spans 13 residues. The ends lost 6 bases at V and 3 bases at J; junction bases unmatched: 4. CDR3 DNA sequence: TGTGCCAGCAGGCGAACAGGGGACACTGAAGCTTTCTTT. This translates into CASRRTGDTEAFF.

This clone has only one observation. The CDR3 loop is CASSVVSSGGVDGYTF. In DNA, the CDR3 is TGTGCCAGCAGCGTAGTTAGCTCGGGGGGAGTGGATGGCTACACCTTC. The chain couples TRBV9 to TRBJ1-2, with D possibly TRBD1 on 5 matching bases. This CDR3 has 16 residues. Germline V gene lookup returns CDR1 SGDLS and CDR2 YYNGEE. V lost 0 bases and J lost 6, with 18 bases in between.

The gene calls are TRBV30 and TRBJ2-7, with D unclear. The germline gives CDR1 GTSNPN, CDR2 SVGIG (reference sequence). The CDR3 totals 12 residues. V was cut by 1 base and J by 5 bases, with 9 bases left in between. The CDR3, as DNA: TGTGCCTGGAGTGGACAATCGAACGAGCAGTACTTC. This translates into CAWSGQSNEQYF.